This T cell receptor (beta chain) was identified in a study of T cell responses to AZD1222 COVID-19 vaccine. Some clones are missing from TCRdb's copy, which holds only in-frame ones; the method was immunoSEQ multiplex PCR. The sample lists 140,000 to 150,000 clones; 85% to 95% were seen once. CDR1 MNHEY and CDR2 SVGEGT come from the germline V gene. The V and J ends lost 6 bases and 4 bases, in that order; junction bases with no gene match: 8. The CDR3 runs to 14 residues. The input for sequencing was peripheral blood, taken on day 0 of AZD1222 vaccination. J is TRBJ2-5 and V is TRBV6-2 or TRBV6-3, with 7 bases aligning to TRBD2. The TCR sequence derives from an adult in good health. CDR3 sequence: CASSSGVVIETQYF. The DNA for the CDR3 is TGTGCCAGCAGCAGCGGGGTTGTGATAGAGACCCAGTACTTC.